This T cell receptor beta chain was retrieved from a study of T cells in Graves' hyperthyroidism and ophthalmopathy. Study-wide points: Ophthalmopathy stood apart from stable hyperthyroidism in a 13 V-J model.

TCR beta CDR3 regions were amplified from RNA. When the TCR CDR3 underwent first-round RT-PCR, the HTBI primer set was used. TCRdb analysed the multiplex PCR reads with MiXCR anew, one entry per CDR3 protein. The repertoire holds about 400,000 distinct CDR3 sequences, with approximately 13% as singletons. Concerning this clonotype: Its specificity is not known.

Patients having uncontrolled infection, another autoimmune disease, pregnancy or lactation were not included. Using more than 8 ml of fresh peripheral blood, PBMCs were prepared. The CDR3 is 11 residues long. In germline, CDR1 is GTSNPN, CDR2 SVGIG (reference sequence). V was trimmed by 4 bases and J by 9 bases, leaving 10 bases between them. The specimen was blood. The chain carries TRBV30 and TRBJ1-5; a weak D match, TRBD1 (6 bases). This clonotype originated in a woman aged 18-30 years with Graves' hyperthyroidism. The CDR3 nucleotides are TGTGCCTGGAAGGGGGACGGGCCCCAGCATTTT. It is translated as CAWKGDGPQHF.